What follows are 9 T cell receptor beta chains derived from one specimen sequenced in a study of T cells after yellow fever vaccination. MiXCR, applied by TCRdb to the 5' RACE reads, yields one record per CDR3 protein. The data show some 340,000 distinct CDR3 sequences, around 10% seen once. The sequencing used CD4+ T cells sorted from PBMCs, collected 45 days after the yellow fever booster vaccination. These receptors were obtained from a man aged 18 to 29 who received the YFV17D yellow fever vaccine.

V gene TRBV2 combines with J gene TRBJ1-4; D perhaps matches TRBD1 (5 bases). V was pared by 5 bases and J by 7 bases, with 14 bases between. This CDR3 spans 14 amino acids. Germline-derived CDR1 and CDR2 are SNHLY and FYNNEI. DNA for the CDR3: TGTGCCAGCAGTCGGGACGCGGGGGGTGAAAAACTGTTTTTT. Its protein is CASSRDAGGEKLFF.

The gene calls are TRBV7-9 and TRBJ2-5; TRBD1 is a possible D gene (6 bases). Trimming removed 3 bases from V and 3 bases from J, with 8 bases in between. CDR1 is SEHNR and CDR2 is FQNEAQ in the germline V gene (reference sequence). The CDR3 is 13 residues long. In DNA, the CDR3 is TGTGCCAGCAGCTTGCAGGGGAAAGAGACCCAGTACTTC. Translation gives CASSLQGKETQYF.

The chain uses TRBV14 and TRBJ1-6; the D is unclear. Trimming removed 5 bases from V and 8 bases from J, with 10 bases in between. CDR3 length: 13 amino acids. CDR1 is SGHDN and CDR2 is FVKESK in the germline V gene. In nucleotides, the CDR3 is TGTGCCAGCAGCTCTCGGGCAGATTCACCCCTCCACTTT. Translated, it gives CASSSRADSPLHF.

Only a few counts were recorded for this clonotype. For the CDR3, the DNA is TGTGCTAGTGGTTTGTCCCCGAACACCGGGGAGCTGTTTTTT. It yields the protein CASGLSPNTGELFF. V is TRBV12-5 and J is TRBJ2-2; no definite D call. The ends were cut back, 2 bases at V and 0 bases at J, with 4 bases in the middle. This CDR3 has 14 amino acids. Germline loops: CDR1 LGHNT, CDR2 FRNRAP.

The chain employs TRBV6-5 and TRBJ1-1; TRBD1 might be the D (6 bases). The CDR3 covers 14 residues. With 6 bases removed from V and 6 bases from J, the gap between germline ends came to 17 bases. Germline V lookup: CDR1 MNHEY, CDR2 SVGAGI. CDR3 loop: CASRGRGGNAEAFF. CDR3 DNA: TGTGCCAGCAGAGGGCGAGGGGGGAATGCTGAAGCTTTCTTT.

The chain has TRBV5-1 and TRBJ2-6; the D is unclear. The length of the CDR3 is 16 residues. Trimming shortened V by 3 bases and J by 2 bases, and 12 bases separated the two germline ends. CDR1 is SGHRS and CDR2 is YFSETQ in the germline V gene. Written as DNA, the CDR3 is TGCGCCAGCAGCTCCCCAGACGTGGCTGGGGCCAACGTCCTGACTTTC. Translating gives CASSSPDVAGANVLTF.

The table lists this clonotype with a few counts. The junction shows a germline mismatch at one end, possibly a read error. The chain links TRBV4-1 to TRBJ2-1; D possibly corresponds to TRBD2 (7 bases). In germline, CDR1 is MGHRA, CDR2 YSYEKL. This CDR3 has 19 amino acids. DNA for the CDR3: TGCGCCAGCAGTCAGGGAAGGTTGAGGGGGGGCAGCTCCTACAATGAGCACTTCTTC. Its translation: CASSQGRLRGGSSYNEHFF.

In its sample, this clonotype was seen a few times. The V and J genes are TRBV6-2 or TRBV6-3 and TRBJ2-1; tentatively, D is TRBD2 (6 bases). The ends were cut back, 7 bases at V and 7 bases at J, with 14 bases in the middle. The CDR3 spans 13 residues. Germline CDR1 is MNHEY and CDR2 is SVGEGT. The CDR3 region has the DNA TGTGCCAGCATCTCCCACGCGGGGAATGAGCAGTTCTTC. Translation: CASISHAGNEQFF.

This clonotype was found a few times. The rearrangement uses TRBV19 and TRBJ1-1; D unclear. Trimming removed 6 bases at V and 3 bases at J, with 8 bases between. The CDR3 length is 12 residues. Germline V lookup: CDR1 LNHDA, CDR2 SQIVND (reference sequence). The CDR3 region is CASRTPYTEAFF. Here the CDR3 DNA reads TGTGCCAGTAGGACACCTTACACTGAAGCTTTCTTT.